These 10 T cell receptor beta chains were all obtained from the same sample, sequenced in a study of blood T cell repertoires in COVID-19. The repertoire was sequenced with immunoSEQ multiplex PCR; TCRdb's copy has only in-frame clones and lacks some. Altogether 100,000 to 150,000 clones are present, about four fifths being singletons, with the ten largest covering more than 1.4%. Sequences were obtained from peripheral blood. These receptors were obtained from a man in his sixties with acute or convalescent COVID-19.

The rearrangement uses TRBV2 and TRBJ2-7, with 9 bases identical to TRBD1. V was clipped by 6 bases and J by 2 bases; unmatched bases: 11. This CDR3 contains 16 residues. Looked up from germline, CDR1 is SNHLY and CDR2 is FYNNEI. CDR3 coding DNA: TGTGCCAGCAGCCACCACCCCGGGACAGGGACCTACGAGCAGTACTTC. This gives the protein CASSHHPGTGTYEQYF.

The chain employs TRBV7-2 and TRBJ1-3, with D maybe TRBD1 (5 bases). Trimming stripped 1 base from V and 4 bases from J, with 17 bases between. The CDR3 spans 17 residues. Germline CDR1 is SGHTA and CDR2 is FQGNSA. The CDR3 loop is CASSLDAAGLAGNTIYF. The CDR3 nucleotides read TGTGCCAGCAGCTTAGACGCGGCAGGGCTCGCCGGAAACACCATATATTTT.

The chain joins TRBV4-1 to TRBJ2-6, with a possible D match to TRBD1 (6 bases). V dropped 4 bases and J dropped 2 bases, with 12 bases sitting between them. The germline V gene has CDR1 MGHRA and CDR2 YSYEKL. The CDR3 has 16 residues. The CDR3 spells CASSLGQLAGANVLTF. DNA of the CDR3: TGCGCCAGCAGCCTAGGACAGCTGGCTGGGGCCAACGTCCTGACTTTC.

This chain joins TRBV18 and TRBJ1-4; a weak D match, TRBD1 (5 bases). The V end lost 3 bases, the J end lost 1 base, and 6 bases lay between the germline ends. Germline V lookup: CDR1 KGHSH, CDR2 LQKENI. The CDR3 extends over 14 amino acids. CDR3: CASSPDRTNEKLFF. As DNA, the CDR3 is TGTGCCAGCTCACCCGACAGAACTAATGAAAAACTGTTTTTT. Combining the CDR3 with reference TRBV18 and TRBJ1-4 gives the whole variable domain NAGVMQNPRHLVRRRGQEARLRCSPMKGHSHVYWYRQLPEEGLKFMVYLQKENIIDESGMPKERFSAEFPKEGPSILRIQQVVRGDSAAYFCASSPDRTNEKLFFGSGTQLSVL.

The chain combines TRBV21-1 with TRBJ2-5; the D call of TRBD1 is as the table states it, not checked on the DNA. TRBV21-1 is an annotated pseudogene. This CDR3 is 14 amino acids long. Here the CDR3 DNA reads TGTGCCAGCAGCTCCCCTCCCGGGACAGGGGTTCAGTACTTC. Translation gives CASSSPPGTGVQYF.

The rearrangement links TRBV5-8 to TRBJ2-3; the match to TRBD1 covers 8 bases. Germline values: CDR1 SGHTS, CDR2 YDEGEE. CDR3 length: 14 amino acids. Unmatched junction bases numbered 0, after V lost 0 bases and J lost 3 bases. The CDR3 loop is CASSLGTGTDTQYF. In DNA, the CDR3 is TGTGCCAGCAGCTTGGGGACAGGGACAGATACGCAGTATTTT.

CDR3 DNA sequence: TGTGCCAGCTCACCGCTCGGGAGGGCCAGGGAGCAGTACTTC. Amino acid sequence: CASSPLGRAREQYF. The chain couples TRBV18 to TRBJ2-7, with 8 bases matching TRBD2. This CDR3 has 14 amino acids. CDR1 and CDR2 (germline): KGHSH, LQKENI. J gave up 7 bases and V 3 bases, and 8 bases lay outside the gene matches.

The DNA for the CDR3 is TGTGCCATCAGTTGGGGCCCGGGGGGCTATGGCTACACCTTC. This translates into CAISWGPGGYGYTF. V gene TRBV10-3 combines with J gene TRBJ1-2; possible D gene TRBD1, 5 bases. Trimming took off 5 bases at V and 4 bases at J, with 14 bases between the two ends. Looked up from germline, CDR1 is ENHRY and CDR2 is SYGVKD. The CDR3 runs 14 residues.

This clone was detected only a few times. The rearrangement links TRBV28 to TRBJ1-4; D is ambiguous. The germline V gene has CDR1 MDHEN and CDR2 SYDVKM. Deletions cut 4 bases from V and 7 bases from J, with 7 bases between. This CDR3 comprises 12 residues. The CDR3 reads CASSYRGEKLFF. The CDR3 region has the DNA TGTGCCAGCAGTTACCGGGGTGAAAAACTGTTTTTT.

The rearrangement links TRBV5-6 to TRBJ1-6; D is uncertain. The CDR3 loop spans 14 amino acids. The V end lost 2 bases, the J end lost 6 bases, and 9 bases lay between the germline ends. Per the germline V gene, CDR1 is SGHDT and CDR2 is YYEEEE. CDR3 protein: CASSFWQINSPLHF. The CDR3 coding sequence is TGTGCCAGCAGCTTTTGGCAGATTAATTCACCCCTCCACTTT.